This TCR beta chain originates from a study of shared clonotypes between healthy human individuals. Turning to the study itself: Researchers assigned three CD4 naive, three CD4 memory, two CD8 naive and one CD8 memory plate to each donor.

Overall study results and limits: The study generally estimated greater richness for naive than memory subsets.

To note about this clone: Its antigen is unknown.

CDR1 is MNHNY and CDR2 is SVGAGI in the germline V gene (reference sequence). There are 15 residues in the CDR3. V shed 6 bases and J 4 bases; nucleotides not matched to a gene: 11. Repertoires were generated with immunoSEQ multiplex PCR, while TCRdb's copy carries only in-frame clones and drops some. The table has 2 million or so clones, 85% to 95% seen once. The chain couples TRBV6-6 to TRBJ2-7; 8 nucleotides line up with TRBD1. The sequence derives from a man aged 18 to 30 in good health. What was sequenced was naive CD4+ T cells sorted from blood. The subset denotes: CD45RA+ positively selected. CDR3 in DNA: TGTGCCAGCAGGGGCCGGGACAGGACCAGTTACGAGCAGTACTTC. It encodes CASRGRDRTSYEQYF.